A single sample gave rise to the 19 T cell receptor beta chains below, sequenced in a study of blood T cells in healthy people across ages. The second PCR ran about 6 to 12 cycles with a sample-barcoded 5' primer and J-beta primers. Each CDR3 protein is one row after TCRdb ran MiXCR on the 5' RACE reads. Of around 1,000,000 distinct CDR3 sequences in the sample, about 25% were seen once. These sequences were also reported in another study, on T cells of mothers and their children.

Sequencing was carried out using blood. The receptor set was obtained from a girl aged 2-10 years in good health.

This rearrangement joins TRBV6-5 to TRBJ1-6; possibly TRBD1 for D (5 bases). V gave up 2 bases and J gave up 12 bases, with 11 bases separating them. The CDR3 is made up of 13 amino acids. Germline assignment: CDR1 MNHEY and CDR2 SVGAGI. The CDR3 region is CASSYQQEEPLHF. CDR3 DNA sequence: TGTGCCAGCAGTTACCAACAGGAAGAACCCCTCCACTTT.

This clonotype has a handful of counts. The chain combines TRBV9 with TRBJ2-5; no reliable D call. Trimming took off 4 bases at V and 0 bases at J, with 13 bases between the two ends. The germline V gene has CDR1 SGDLS and CDR2 YYNGEE. The CDR3 is 15 amino acids. The CDR3 nucleotides are TGTGCCAGCAGCACCACCCTCGGCAACCAAGAGACCCAGTACTTC. Its translation is CASSTTLGNQETQYF.

The chain employs TRBV27 and TRBJ2-7, with 9 bases identical to TRBD1. V shed 5 bases, J shed 2 bases, and the junction held 16 bases outside the gene matches. The CDR3 has 18 amino acids. The V gene's germline CDR1 is MNHEY and CDR2 SMNVEV (reference sequence). In nucleotides, the CDR3 is TGTGCCAGCAGTCTAAGTTACCGCCCGGACAGGGGAACCTACGAGCAGTACTTC. Protein sequence: CASSLSYRPDRGTYEQYF.

This clonotype turned up a few times. DNA for the CDR3: TGCAGCGTTCGTAGTTGGGATGAGCAGTTCTTC. Encoded protein: CSVRSWDEQFF. The rearrangement uses TRBV29-1 and TRBJ2-1, with unresolved D. The CDR3 has 11 residues. Trimming shortened V by 5 bases and J by 8 bases, and 10 bases separated the two germline ends. CDR1 is SQVTM, CDR2 ANQGSEA, per germline.

This clonotype was counted between two and nine times. V and J are TRBV12-3 or TRBV12-4 and TRBJ2-1, with TRBD1 identical over 7 bases. The DNA end favors TRBJ2-7, so the J call may be wrong. CDR3 length equals 14 residues. CDR3 protein: CASRQTGPSYEQYF. In DNA, the CDR3 is TGTGCCAGCAGGCAGACAGGGCCCTCCTACGAGCAGTACTTC.

The CDR3 sequence: CASSLVVTRDEQYF. In nucleotides, the CDR3 is TGTGCCAGCAGCTTAGTAGTTACGCGGGACGAGCAGTACTTC. V usage is TRBV7-8 and J usage is TRBJ2-7, with D perhaps TRBD2 (5 bases). Trimming cost V 1 base and J 5 bases, with 12 bases left between them. From germline, CDR1 is SGHVS and CDR2 FQNEAQ. The CDR3 runs to 14 residues.

This clonotype has more than one count but fewer than ten. The rearrangement links TRBV5-5 to TRBJ1-5, with D possibly TRBD1 on 5 matching bases. V lost 4 bases and J 9 bases, leaving 17 bases between the germline ends. Germline V gene sequence: CDR1 SGHKS, CDR2 YYEKEE (reference sequence). The CDR3 is 14 amino acids. The CDR3 bases are TGTGCCAGCAGCCTCTCGACAGAGATTTGGCCCCAGCATTTT. Protein: CASSLSTEIWPQHF.

The rearrangement links TRBV5-1 to TRBJ2-3, with D possibly being TRBD2 (5 bases). Germline V gene data show CDR1 as SGHRS and CDR2 as YFSETQ. Trimming left V 4 bases short and J 4 bases short, with 7 bases between. There are 12 residues in the CDR3. This chain's CDR3 is CASSPEADTQYF. In DNA, the CDR3 is TGCGCCAGCAGCCCGGAGGCAGATACGCAGTATTTT.

This clonotype has just a few counts. V is TRBV9 and J is TRBJ1-5; possible D gene TRBD1, 5 bases. V was clipped by 7 bases and J by 0 bases, with 11 bases between them. Germline V gene lookup returns CDR1 SGDLS and CDR2 YYNGEE. CDR3 size: 14 residues. In nucleotides, the CDR3 is TGTGCCAGCGCCGGGGGGGATAGCAATCAGCCCCAGCATTTT. Its translation is CASAGGDSNQPQHF.

This clonotype was detected a few times. CDR3 coding DNA: TGTGCCAGCAGCTTTAAAGTTCATAACAGGGGGCAAGAGACCCAGTACTTC. Its protein is CASSFKVHNRGQETQYF. The chain couples TRBV7-6 to TRBJ2-5, with 8 bases identical to TRBD1. With 3 bases clipped from V and 2 bases from J, the junction kept 11 bases outside the gene matches. This CDR3 region has 17 residues. Germline lookup yields CDR1 SGHVS and CDR2 FNYEAQ.

J is TRBJ2-1 and V is TRBV5-6, with a possible D match to TRBD2 (5 bases). CDR3 size: 12 residues. V was clipped by 3 bases and J by 12 bases, with 13 bases between them. Germline CDR1 reads SGHDT; CDR2 reads YYEEEE. DNA for the CDR3: TGTGCCAGCAGCTCACAGAGGGAAGCGCAGTTCTTC. Amino acids: CASSSQREAQFF.

This clonotype was seen repeatedly, ten times or more. This sequence joins TRBV2 and TRBJ1-2; 9 bases fit TRBD1. CDR3 length: 13 amino acids. Germline V gene sequence: CDR1 SNHLY, CDR2 FYNNEI. J lost 5 bases, V lost 6 bases, and 4 bases had no gene match. As DNA, the CDR3 is TGTGCCAGCAGGCCGGGACAGGGTTATGGCTACACCTTC. Translating gives CASRPGQGYGYTF.

This clonotype was seen a handful of times. The junction shows a germline mismatch at one end, possibly a read error. The J gene is TRBJ1-2, the V gene TRBV9; D not certain. This CDR3 comprises 12 residues. The germline gives CDR1 SGDLS, CDR2 YYNGEE. The CDR3 bases are TGTGCCAGCAGCGTAGAAGGTTCTGGCTGCACCTTC. Translated: CASSVEGSGCTF.

V gene TRBV20-1 combines with J gene TRBJ2-5, with 7 bases that match TRBD2. Germline V gene lookup returns CDR1 DFQATT and CDR2 SNEGSKA (reference sequence). The length of the CDR3 is 12 residues. With 6 bases clipped from V and 5 bases from J, the junction kept 6 bases outside the gene matches. CDR3 residues: CSASGAGETQYF. CDR3 DNA sequence: TGCAGTGCCAGCGGGGCTGGGGAGACCCAGTACTTC.

This clonotype has just a few counts. The rearrangement joins TRBV24-1 to TRBJ1-2; D might be TRBD1 (6 bases). Trimming pared 3 bases from V and 6 bases from J, leaving 10 bases between. CDR3 length equals 13 residues. Germline CDR1 KGHDR, CDR2 SFDVKD. CDR3 residues: CATSDQGKNGYTF. CDR3 DNA: TGTGCCACCAGTGATCAGGGGAAGAATGGCTACACCTTC.

This rearrangement joins TRBV7-9 to TRBJ2-1; TRBD1 might be the D (6 bases). Trimming took off 3 bases at V and 0 bases at J, with 18 bases between the two ends. Per the germline V gene, CDR1 is SEHNR and CDR2 is FQNEAQ (reference sequence). The CDR3 covers 18 residues. CDR3 region: CASSFPPGGEGSYNEQFF. CDR3 nucleotides: TGTGCCAGCAGCTTCCCCCCTGGGGGCGAAGGCTCCTACAATGAGCAGTTCTTC. Full variable domain (remainder filled in from reference TRBV7-9 and TRBJ2-1): DTGVSQNPRHKITKRGQNVTFRCDPISEHNRLYWYRQTLGQGPEFLTYFQNEAQLEKSRLLSDRFSAERPKGSFSTLEIQRTEQGDSAMYLCASSFPPGGEGSYNEQFFGPGTRLTVL.

This clonotype was recorded a few times. The chain couples TRBV9 to TRBJ1-5; TRBD1 matches at 9 bases. The germline gives CDR1 SGDLS, CDR2 YYNGEE. This CDR3 contains 15 residues. V shed 3 bases and J 6 bases; nucleotides not matched to a gene: 7. Written as DNA, the CDR3 is TGTGCCAGCAGCGCCGGGACAGGGTTTACTCAGCCCCAGCATTTT. Translated: CASSAGTGFTQPQHF.

This chain uses TRBV5-1 with TRBJ2-5, with 8 positions matching TRBD1. The V and J ends lost 2 bases and 2 bases, in that order; junction bases with no gene match: 8. The CDR3 sequence is 16 residues long. Germline loops: CDR1 SGHRS, CDR2 YFSETQ. CDR3 coding DNA: TGCGCCAGCAGCTTCGCCGGACAGGGTGGGCAAGAGACCCAGTACTTC. Its translation is CASSFAGQGGQETQYF.

This chain links TRBV2 with TRBJ2-1; 9 bases line up with TRBD2. Germline CDR1 reads SNHLY; CDR2 reads FYNNEI. The CDR3 is 12 residues long. The trim removed 7 bases at V and 14 bases at J, leaving 9 bases unmatched. CDR3 protein: CASILGLADEFF. The CDR3 bases are TGTGCCAGCATATTGGGACTAGCTGATGAGTTCTTC.